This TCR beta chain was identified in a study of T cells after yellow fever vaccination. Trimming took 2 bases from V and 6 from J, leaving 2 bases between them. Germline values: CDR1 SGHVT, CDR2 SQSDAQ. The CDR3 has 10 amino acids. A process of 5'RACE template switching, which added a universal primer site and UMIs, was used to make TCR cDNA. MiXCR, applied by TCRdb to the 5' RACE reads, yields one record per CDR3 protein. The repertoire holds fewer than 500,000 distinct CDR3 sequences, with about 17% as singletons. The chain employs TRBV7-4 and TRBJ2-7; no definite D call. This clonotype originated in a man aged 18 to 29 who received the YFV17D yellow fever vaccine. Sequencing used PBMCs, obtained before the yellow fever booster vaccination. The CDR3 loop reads CASSLTEQYF. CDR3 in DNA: TGTGCCAGCAGCTTAACCGAGCAGTACTTC.